The source of this TCR beta chain is a study of technical replicates of blood from a few donors. The V segment lost 3 bases and the J segment 5 bases; nucleotides outside the gene matches: 9. This CDR3 region has 15 residues. From germline, CDR1 is ENHRY and CDR2 SYGVKD. The data were produced by immunoSEQ multiplex PCR, yet TCRdb's version contains in-frame clones alone and is incomplete. The table records roughly 62,000 clones, roughly 89% of them present only once. The receptor was isolated from a human donor in good health. Some clones in this sample may be carry-over from other donors' samples. Sequenced input: PBMCs. This chain uses TRBV10-3 with TRBJ2-5; 7 bases are shared with TRBD2. CDR3 nucleotide sequence: TGTGCCATCAGTGAACCGGGACGGGGGGTCGAGACCCAGTACTTC. It specifies CAISEPGRGVETQYF.